The rows below give T cell receptor beta chains drawn from one sample of a study of control samples from healthy donors and cancer patients. Data came from immunoSEQ multiplex PCR; TCRdb stores just in-frame clones and leaves some out. The data show some 90,000 clones, 90% to 95% seen once. The sample comprised blood. These receptors came from a woman in her twenties or thirties in good health. The CDR3 runs from the conserved cysteine through the conserved F or W. The order of the fields is J gene, D gene, V gene, CDR3 DNA, CDR3 protein. A D gene is named only where the DNA matches it firmly.

J: TRBJ1-3; D: .; V: TRBV5-6; DNA: TGTGCCAGCAGCTTGGTCGGGGAACCTGGAAACACCATATATTTT; CDR3: CASSLVGEPGNTIYF
J: TRBJ2-3; D: .; V: TRBV12-5; DNA: TGTGCTAGTGGACCTTACAGGGGAGGAACGCAGTATTTT; CDR3: CASGPYRGGTQYF
J: TRBJ2-5; D: TRBD2; V: TRBV5-1; DNA: TGCGCCAGCAGCTTGGTTGCTAGCGGGGGGCGGACTAAAGAGACCCAGTACTTC; CDR3: CASSLVASGGRTKETQYF
J: TRBJ1-5; D: TRBD1; V: TRBV6-5; DNA: TGTGCCAGCAGTAGGGACAGGGGGGGCAATCAGCCCCAGCATTTT; CDR3: CASSRDRGGNQPQHF
J: TRBJ1-2; D: .; V: TRBV11-2; DNA: TGTGCCAGCAGCTTAGGGCGGATCTATGGCTACACCTTC; CDR3: CASSLGRIYGYTF
J: TRBJ1-4; D: TRBD1; V: TRBV12-5; DNA: TGTGCTAGTGGTTTGGTGACGGGACAGGGGATTACTAATGAAAAACTGTTTTTT; CDR3: CASGLVTGQGITNEKLFF
J: TRBJ2-7; D: TRBD1; V: TRBV5-8; DNA: TGTGCCAGCAGCGCCGGAATAAAGACAGGGCTTGCCTACGAGCAGTACTTC; CDR3: CASSAGIKTGLAYEQYF
J: TRBJ1-1; D: TRBD1; V: TRBV4-2; DNA: TGTGCCAGCAGCCAAGAGATCAGGGGGACTGAAGCTTTCTTT; CDR3: CASSQEIRGTEAFF
J: TRBJ2-3; D: TRBD1; V: TRBV27; DNA: TGTGCCAGCTGGACAGGAATCACAGATACGCAGTATTTT; CDR3: CASWTGITDTQYF
J: TRBJ1-4; D: TRBD1; V: TRBV5-5; DNA: TGTGCCAGCAGCTCGGAGGGGACAGTTAATGAAAAACTGTTTTTT; CDR3: CASSSEGTVNEKLFF
J: TRBJ1-1; D: .; V: TRBV14; DNA: TGTGCCAGCAGCCAAGGAGGGGCACTGGGCACTGAAGCTTTCTTT; CDR3: CASSQGGALGTEAFF
J: TRBJ2-1; D: TRBD2; V: TRBV11-3; DNA: TGTGCCAGCAGCTTATTAGCGGGGGGGTACAATGAGCAGTTCTTC; CDR3: CASSLLAGGYNEQFF
J: TRBJ1-5; D: TRBD1; V: TRBV2; DNA: TGTGCCAGCAGAAAGGGACAGCCCGTAAGCAGCAATCAGCCCCAGCATTTT; CDR3: CASRKGQPVSSNQPQHF
J: TRBJ1-3; D: .; V: TRBV6-6; DNA: TGTGCCAGCAGGTCCACAGGGAGCTCTGGAAACACCATATATTTT; CDR3: CASRSTGSSGNTIYF
J: TRBJ2-7; D: .; V: TRBV5-4; DNA: TGTGCCAGCAGCTTGGCCGGCAGGCCCGACTACGAGCAGTACTTC; CDR3: CASSLAGRPDYEQYF
J: TRBJ1-4; D: .; V: TRBV10-3; DNA: TGTGCCATCAGGGAAAGTGAAAAACTGTTTTTT; CDR3: CAIRESEKLFF
J: TRBJ1-1; D: .; V: TRBV27; DNA: TGTGCCAGCAGTTCCAGGGGGAACACTGAAGCTTTCTTT; CDR3: CASSSRGNTEAFF
J: TRBJ2-7; D: .; V: TRBV9; DNA: TGTGCCAGCAGCCCGCGTACAGGGATCGACGAGCAGTACTTC; CDR3: CASSPRTGIDEQYF
J: TRBJ2-1; D: .; V: TRBV3-1/TRBV3-2; DNA: TGTGCCAGCAGCCAAGATCGAGGGCCGAGCGATGAGCAGTTCTTC; CDR3: CASSQDRGPSDEQFF
J: TRBJ2-5; D: TRBD1; V: TRBV19; DNA: TGTGCCAGTAGGGGGACAGGTTTTATCCAAGAGACCCAGTACTTC; CDR3: CASRGTGFIQETQYF